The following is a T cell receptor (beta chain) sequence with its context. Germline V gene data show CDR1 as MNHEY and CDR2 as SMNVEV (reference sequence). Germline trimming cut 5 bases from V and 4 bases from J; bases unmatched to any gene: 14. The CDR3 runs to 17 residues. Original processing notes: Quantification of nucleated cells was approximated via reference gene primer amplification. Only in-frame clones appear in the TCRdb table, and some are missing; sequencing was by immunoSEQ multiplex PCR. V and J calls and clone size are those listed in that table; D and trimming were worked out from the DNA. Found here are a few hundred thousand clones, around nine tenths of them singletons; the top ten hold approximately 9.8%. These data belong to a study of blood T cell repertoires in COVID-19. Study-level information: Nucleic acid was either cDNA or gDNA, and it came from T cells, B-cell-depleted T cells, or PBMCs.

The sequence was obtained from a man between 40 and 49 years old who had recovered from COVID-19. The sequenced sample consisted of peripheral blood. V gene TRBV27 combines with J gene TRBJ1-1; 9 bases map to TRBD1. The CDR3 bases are TGTGCCAGCAGTCTTTCCGGGACAGGGCGTGTTAGCACTGAAGCTTTCTTT. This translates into CASSLSGTGRVSTEAFF.